The 11 T cell receptor beta chains listed next were all sequenced from one sample in a study of T-cell reconstitution after alpha-beta-depleted transplantation in children. It was with unique molecular identifiers that the TCRbeta library was prepared. TCRdb ran MiXCR on the PCR reads and lists one entry per CDR3 protein. The table lists a few hundred thousand distinct CDR3 sequences, about an eighth of them singletons. The starting material was PBMCs, obtained from the stem cell graft. The receptors originated from a human donor who donated a stem cell graft to a child with Fanconi anemia.

The chain employs TRBV18 and TRBJ2-7; 7 bases are a match to TRBD1. The V gene's germline CDR1 is KGHSH and CDR2 LQKENI. This CDR3 region has 14 residues. Losses at the gene ends were 3 bases for V and 1 base for J; bases not matched to a gene: 3. The CDR3, as DNA: TGTGCCAGCTCACCTCTCAGGGGGTCCTACGAGCAGTACGTC. It encodes CASSPLRGSYEQYV.

This sequence joins TRBV20-1 and TRBJ2-3, with D possibly matching TRBD2 (6 bases). The V end was cut by 6 bases, the J end by 4 bases, with 20 bases between. Germline-derived CDR1 and CDR2 are DFQATT and SNEGSKA (reference sequence). This CDR3 has 15 residues. The CDR3 DNA is TGCAGTGCCCGAGTCCAGGCGGGGCATGCAGATACGCAGTATTTT. This codes for CSARVQAGHADTQYF.

In its sample, this clonotype was seen a few times. The rearrangement links TRBV6-5 to TRBJ2-7; D is unresolved. This CDR3 has 14 residues. The germline V and J ends were trimmed by 6 bases and 0 bases, with 12 bases remaining between them. CDR1 and CDR2 (germline): MNHEY, SVGAGI. The CDR3 protein is CASRGPRPSYEQYV. The CDR3 DNA sequence: TGTGCCAGCAGAGGCCCCCGACCCTCCTACGAGCAGTACGTC.

The chain couples TRBV2 to TRBJ1-1; 11 bases line up with TRBD1. Looked up from germline, CDR1 is SNHLY and CDR2 is FYNNEI. Trimming took 8 bases from V and 11 from J; bases not matched to a gene: 13. This CDR3 has 14 amino acids. The CDR3: CASRKQDRGREAFF. CDR3 sequence (DNA): TGTGCCAGCCGGAAGCAGGACAGGGGGCGCGAGGCTTTCTTT. The full variable domain, rest sourced from reference TRBV2 and TRBJ1-1, is EPEVTQTPSHQVTQMGQEVILRCVPISNHLYFYWYRQILGQKVEFLVSFYNNEISEKSEIFDDQFSVERPDGSNFTLKIRSTKLEDSAMYFCASRKQDRGREAFFGQGTRLTVV.

This clonotype was found a few times. V usage is TRBV3-1 and J usage is TRBJ2-7; D ambiguous. Germline V gene sequence: CDR1 LGHDT, CDR2 YNNKEL (reference sequence). The germline V and J ends were trimmed by 7 bases and 7 bases, with 11 bases remaining between them. CDR3 size: 11 residues. The chain's CDR3 is CASTYNGEQYV. In DNA form, the CDR3 reads TGTGCCAGCACCTATAACGGGGAGCAGTACGTC.

In this sample, this clonotype turned up many times. The rearrangement joins TRBV27 to TRBJ2-1, with D perhaps matching TRBD1 or TRBD2 (5 bases each). This CDR3 region has 14 residues. Germline V gene sequence: CDR1 MNHEY, CDR2 SMNVEV (reference sequence). The ends were cut back, 3 bases at V and 5 bases at J, with 11 bases in the middle. CDR3 nucleotide sequence: TGTGCCAGCAGTTTGGGACGATATAACAATGAGCAGTTCTTC. This encodes CASSLGRYNNEQFF.

This clonotype has ten or more counts. The chain uses TRBV5-1 and TRBJ2-3; D may be TRBD1 or TRBD2 (5 bases each). The germline V gene has CDR1 SGHRS and CDR2 YFSETQ. The CDR3 loop spans 14 amino acids. V lost 2 bases to trimming and J lost 4 bases, with 11 bases between them. CDR3 amino acids: CASSFEGSADTQYF. CDR3 nucleotides: TGCGCCAGCAGCTTCGAGGGGAGTGCAGATACGCAGTATTTT.

Only a few counts were recorded for this clonotype. This chain connects TRBV4-3 to TRBJ1-2; 8 bases match TRBD1. CDR3 length: 14 amino acids. V lost 4 bases to trimming and J lost 6 bases; unmatched junction nucleotides: 7. Germline lookup yields CDR1 LGHNA and CDR2 YSLEER. Written as DNA, the CDR3 is TGCGCCAGCAGCCCGGGACAGGCCTCCGATGGCTACACCTTC. Translation: CASSPGQASDGYTF.

This clonotype was seen only a few times. The chain uses TRBV4-3 and TRBJ2-3, with TRBD2 matching 12 bases. Germline V gene lookup returns CDR1 LGHNA and CDR2 YSLEER. CDR3 length equals 16 residues. Trimming took 5 bases from V and 6 from J; bases not matched to a gene: 9. The CDR3 DNA sequence: TGCGCCAGCAGCTCCGGACTAGCGGGGCCCGGGGATACGCAGTATTTT. Encoded protein: CASSSGLAGPGDTQYF.

The chain has TRBV12-3 or TRBV12-4 and TRBJ2-3; D gene unclear. The CDR3 contains 13 residues. Trimming removed 3 bases at V and 2 bases at J, with 6 bases between. This chain's CDR3 is CASSFELTDTQYF. The CDR3 DNA follows: TGTGCCAGCAGTTTCGAGCTCACAGATACGCAGTATTTT.

This clonotype was seen more than once but under ten times. The chain has TRBV28 and TRBJ2-3; 12 bases map to TRBD2. The germline V gene has CDR1 MDHEN and CDR2 SYDVKM. The CDR3 loop spans 16 amino acids. The ends lost 5 bases at V and 3 bases at J; junction bases unmatched: 6. The CDR3 spells CASSPRTSGKTDTQYF. CDR3 DNA sequence: TGTGCCAGCAGTCCGAGGACTAGCGGGAAAACAGATACGCAGTATTTT. Together with reference TRBV28 and TRBJ2-3, the CDR3 gives the full variable domain: DVKVTQSSRYLVKRTGEKVFLECVQDMDHENMFWYRQDPGLGLRLIYFSYDVKMKEKGDIPEGYSVSREKKERFSLILESASTNQTSMYLCASSPRTSGKTDTQYFGPGTRLTVL.